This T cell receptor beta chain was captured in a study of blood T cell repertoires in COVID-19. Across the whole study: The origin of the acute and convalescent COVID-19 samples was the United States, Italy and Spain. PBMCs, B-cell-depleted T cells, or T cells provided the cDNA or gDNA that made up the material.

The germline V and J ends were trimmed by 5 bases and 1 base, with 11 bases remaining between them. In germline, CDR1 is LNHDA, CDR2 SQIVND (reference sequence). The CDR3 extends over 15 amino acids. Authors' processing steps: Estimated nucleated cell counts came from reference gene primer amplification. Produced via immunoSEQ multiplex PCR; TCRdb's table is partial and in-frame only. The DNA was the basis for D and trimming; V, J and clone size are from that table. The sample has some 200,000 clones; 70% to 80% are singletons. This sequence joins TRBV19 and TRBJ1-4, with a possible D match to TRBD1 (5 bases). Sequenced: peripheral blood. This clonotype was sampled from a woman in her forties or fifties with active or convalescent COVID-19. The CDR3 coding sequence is TGTGCCAGTAGTCCGCGACAGCTAACTAATGAAAAACTGTTTTTT. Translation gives CASSPRQLTNEKLFF.